Listed below are T cell receptor beta chains from one sample, sequenced in a study of OX40 agonist ivuxolimab in advanced cancers. Data came from immunoSEQ multiplex PCR; TCRdb stores just in-frame clones and leaves some out. The sample lists under 95,000 clones; roughly nine tenths were seen once. The sequences come from CD4+ or CD8+ T cells sorted from blood, collected in a trial of the OX40 agonist ivuxolimab. These receptors all stem from an adult with an advanced solid tumor such as melanoma, head and neck, liver or kidney cancer. Both conserved end residues are part of each CDR3. A D gene is named only where the DNA matches it firmly. The listing skips clone size in some rows; elsewhere it reads once, few, many or a size class.

clone size,V gene,J gene,D gene,CDR3 DNA,CDR3 protein
once,TRBV7-9,TRBJ1-2,NA,TGTGCCAGCAGCTCGAACTATGACTACACCTTC,CASSSNYDYTF
NA,TRBV23-1,TRBJ2-7,TRBD2,TGCGCCAGCAGTCTACTAGCGGGAGTCGGTGAGCAGTACTTC,CASSLLAGVGEQYF
NA,TRBV20-1,TRBJ2-7,NA,TGCAGTGCCGGGGACTCCTACGAGCAGTACTTC,CSAGDSYEQYF
NA,TRBV9,TRBJ2-3,NA,TGTGCCAGCAGCGGGTGGGTAGCCAGCCCCACAGATACGCAGTATTTT,CASSGWVASPTDTQYF
NA,TRBV7-8,TRBJ2-1,TRBD1,TGTGCCAGCATCCCGGGGACAGAACACTACAATGAGCAGTTCTTC,CASIPGTEHYNEQFF
NA,TRBV5-1,TRBJ1-5,NA,TGCGCCAGCAGCTTGGGGGGGAATAGCAATCAGCCCCAGCATTTT,CASSLGGNSNQPQHF
once,TRBV7-3,TRBJ2-7,TRBD1,TGTGCCAGCAGCTCTACAGGGGGCCTCTACGAGCAGTACTTC,CASSSTGGLYEQYF
NA,TRBV7-9,TRBJ1-5,NA,TGTGCCAGCAGCTTAGCCGGGAATAGCAATCAGCCCCAGCATTTT,CASSLAGNSNQPQHF
once,TRBV30,TRBJ2-2,NA,TGTGCCTGGAGTGGGGGGACCGGGGAGCTGTTTTTT,CAWSGGTGELFF
NA,TRBV2,TRBJ2-5,TRBD1,TGTGCCAGTTCCGGGACAGGGGTGAGGGAGACCCAGTACTTC,CASSGTGVRETQYF
NA,TRBV6-6,TRBJ2-2,NA,TGTGCCAGCAGTTACGATTACACCGGGGAGCTGTTTTTT,CASSYDYTGELFF
NA,TRBV7-9,TRBJ1-4,NA,TGTGCCAGCAGCTTAGAGCACCTGAATGAAAAACTGTTTTTT,CASSLEHLNEKLFF
NA,TRBV28,TRBJ1-1,NA,TGTGCCAGCAGTTTACCCGACTTTAACACTGAAGCTTTCTTT,CASSLPDFNTEAFF
NA,TRBV11-2,TRBJ2-7,TRBD1,TGTGCCAGCAGCTCCGGACGATCGGGACAGGGAAAAATGCTGCAGTACTTC,CASSSGRSGQGKMLQYF
NA,TRBV18,TRBJ1-4,NA,TGTGCCAGCTCATCCCCGGGACAAGACGCCGGTAATGAAAAACTGTTTTTT,CASSSPGQDAGNEKLFF
NA,TRBV9,TRBJ1-4,NA,TGTGCCAGCAGCGCCCAACTTGCAACTAATGAAAAACTGTTTTTT,CASSAQLATNEKLFF
NA,TRBV6-6,TRBJ1-1,NA,TGTGCCAGCACCGTCGGGCAAATGGACACTGAAGCTTTCTTT,CASTVGQMDTEAFF
NA,TRBV11-1,TRBJ1-4,NA,TGTGCCAGCAGCCTACGTGTGGCTGGAGAGGAAAAACTGTTTTTT,CASSLRVAGEEKLFF
NA,TRBV27,TRBJ1-1,NA,TGTGCCAGCAGTAGCAGGGAGACTGAAGCTTTCTTT,CASSSRETEAFF
NA,TRBV7-9,TRBJ2-7,NA,TGTGCCAGCAGCTTGGGAACAGGCCTTCCCTACGAGCAGTACTTC,CASSLGTGLPYEQYF
NA,TRBV7-2,TRBJ2-7,NA,TGTGCCAGCAGCGTCAGCGGGTCCGACTCCTACGAGCAGTACTTC,CASSVSGSDSYEQYF
NA,TRBV7-2,TRBJ2-2,NA,TGTGCCAGCAGCCCTGGGGGGAAAACCGGGGAGCTGTTTTTT,CASSPGGKTGELFF
NA,TRBV11-2,TRBJ2-7,NA,TGTGCCAGCGGCGCGTCCTACGAGCAGTACTTC,CASGASYEQYF
NA,TRBV27,TRBJ2-7,TRBD1,TGTGCCAGCAGTCCCCGGGGACAGGTCTACGAGCAGTACTTC,CASSPRGQVYEQYF
NA,TRBV30,TRBJ1-5,NA,TGTGCCACTGGAGATAGTAATCAGCCCCAGCATTTT,CATGDSNQPQHF
NA,TRBV29-1,TRBJ2-7,NA,TGCAGCGTTGCTAGGAATTCCTACGAGCAGTACTTC,CSVARNSYEQYF
NA,TRBV5-4,TRBJ1-1,TRBD1,TGTGCCAGCACCCGACAGGGCTATAACACTGAAGCTTTCTTT,CASTRQGYNTEAFF
NA,TRBV6-5,TRBJ2-5,TRBD1,TGTGCCAGCAGTTACTCGGGACAGGGGATTTCGGTGCAGTACTTC,CASSYSGQGISVQYF
NA,TRBV18,TRBJ2-7,NA,TGTGCCAGCTCACCAGAGGGATACGAGCAGTACTTC,CASSPEGYEQYF
NA,TRBV18,TRBJ2-1,TRBD1,TGTGCCAGCTCAATCCCCGGGACAGGGCCGAATGAGCAGTTCTTC,CASSIPGTGPNEQFF
NA,TRBV6-1,TRBJ2-1,NA,TGTGCCAGCATCGCCAGGGTAGGCTACAATGAGCAGTTCTTC,CASIARVGYNEQFF
NA,TRBV13,TRBJ2-7,NA,TGTGCCAGCAGTTATTCCTACGAGCAGTACTTC,CASSYSYEQYF
NA,TRBV9,TRBJ2-3,NA,TGTGCCAGCAGCGCAGGGGGAGGCCGCACAGATACGCAGTATTTT,CASSAGGGRTDTQYF
NA,TRBV10-3,TRBJ2-1,NA,TGTGCCATCAGTGAAGTAGCGACGAACGAGCAGTTCTTC,CAISEVATNEQFF
NA,TRBV10-3,TRBJ1-1,NA,TGTGCCATCAGGGAGCGGGTCCTGAACACTGAAGCTTTCTTT,CAIRERVLNTEAFF
NA,TRBV7-9,TRBJ2-7,NA,TGTGCCAGCAGCTTAGGGGTAGGGGCCTACGAGCAGTACTTC,CASSLGVGAYEQYF
NA,TRBV5-1,TRBJ1-2,NA,TGCGCCAGCAGCTTGGAGCAGCCTAGCGCCTATGGCTACACCTTC,CASSLEQPSAYGYTF
NA,TRBV19,TRBJ2-7,TRBD1,TGTGCCAGTAGTATTTTCAGGACAGGGGGCTACGAGCAGTACTTC,CASSIFRTGGYEQYF
NA,TRBV2,TRBJ2-7,TRBD1,TGTGCCAGCAGTACCACCCGGGACAGGGGGCTTGGCGAGCAGTACTTC,CASSTTRDRGLGEQYF
NA,TRBV2,TRBJ2-3,NA,TGTGCCGGACTGGGGCGGATCCTCACAGATGCGCAGTATTTT,CAGLGRILTDAQYF
NA,TRBV23-1,TRBJ2-2,TRBD1,TGCGCCAGCAGTCAACGGACAGGGCGGAAATACACCGGGGAGCTGTTTTTT,CASSQRTGRKYTGELFF
NA,TRBV6-6,TRBJ1-1,NA,TGTGCCAGCAGTTACTCGCGGGACCGCGTGACCACTGAAGCTTTCTTT,CASSYSRDRVTTEAFF
NA,TRBV2,TRBJ2-3,TRBD2,TGTGCCAGGAGACTAGCAGGGGATACGCAGTATTTT,CARRLAGDTQYF
NA,TRBV27,TRBJ2-2,TRBD1,TGTGCCAGTACAGGGGATACCGGGGAGCTGTTTTTT,CASTGDTGELFF
NA,TRBV27,TRBJ2-1,NA,TGTGCCAGCAGTTTAGGGCTCGCCTACAATGAGCAGTTCTTC,CASSLGLAYNEQFF